What follows are 7 T cell receptor beta chains derived from one specimen sequenced in a study of T cell repertoires in cytomegalovirus infection. TCRdb processed the reads anew with MiXCR; each CDR3 protein has one entry. The data contain 200,000 to 300,000 distinct CDR3 sequences, more than 9% of them singletons. Sequenced material: PBMCs. Source of these receptors: a human donor in good health (CMV status not recorded). Some clones in this sample may be carry-over from other donors' samples.

At least ten counts were recorded for this clonotype. The rearrangement joins TRBV6-2 or TRBV6-3 to TRBJ1-6; TRBD1 agrees at 9 bases. The CDR3 consists of 16 residues. After removal of 1 base from V and 6 bases from J, the junction contained 4 bases not matched to a gene. The germline V gene has CDR1 MNHEY and CDR2 SVGEGT. For the CDR3, the DNA is TGTGCCAGCAGTTACTTTTCGACAGGGGGTAATTCACCCCTCCACTTT. This codes for CASSYFSTGGNSPLHF.

The CDR3 region has the DNA TGTGCCAGCAGTTTCGTGCCTCTCCAGAGCTCCTACAATGAGCAGTTCTTC. Its protein is CASSFVPLQSSYNEQFF. The chain links TRBV27 to TRBJ2-1; D gene ambiguous. Germline lookup yields CDR1 MNHEY and CDR2 SMNVEV (reference sequence). CDR3 length: 17 amino acids. V gave up 3 bases and J gave up 0 bases, with 15 bases separating them.

This clonotype was found a few times. V gene TRBV5-1 combines with J gene TRBJ2-2, with 7 bases identical to TRBD1. CDR1 is SGHRS, CDR2 YFSETQ, per germline. The CDR3 loop spans 14 amino acids. V shed 0 bases, J shed 11 bases, and the junction held 7 bases outside the gene matches. CDR3 bases: TGCGCCAGCAGCTTGGACGGGCAGGGGGTCGAGCTGTTTTTT. This codes for CASSLDGQGVELFF.

This clonotype was counted many times. The J gene is TRBJ2-7, the V gene TRBV6-2 or TRBV6-3; TRBD2 matches at 9 bases. This CDR3 spans 14 amino acids. J was trimmed by 3 bases and V by 7 bases; bases with no gene match: 7. The germline gives CDR1 MNHEY, CDR2 SVGEGT. CDR3 nucleotides: TGTGCCAGCAAAATAGCGGGAGCCATCTACGAGCAGTACTTC. It encodes CASKIAGAIYEQYF.

The V gene is TRBV6-2 or TRBV6-3, the J gene TRBJ2-1, with 9 bases aligning to TRBD2. The CDR3 length is 17 residues. Germline values: CDR1 MNHEY, CDR2 SVGEGT. V lost 4 bases, J lost 9 bases, and 16 bases stayed unmatched. CDR3 DNA: TGTGCCAGCAGTTCCATCGCCCTAGCGGGGAGAGAGGGTGAGCAGTTCTTC. Encoded protein: CASSSIALAGREGEQFF.

This rearrangement joins TRBV4-3 to TRBJ2-7, with D tentatively TRBD1 (5 bases). V was trimmed by 1 base and J by 2 bases, leaving 12 bases between them. CDR1 and CDR2 from the germline V gene are LGHNA and YSLEER. The CDR3 is made up of 15 amino acids. The CDR3 is CASSQGTGLTYEQYF. The CDR3 DNA reads as TGCGCCAGCAGCCAAGGTACAGGTCTCACCTACGAGCAGTACTTC.

This clonotype was recorded many times. The chain carries TRBV7-2 and TRBJ2-3; no reliable D call. The V end was cut by 5 bases, the J end by 1 base, with 7 bases between. Germline assignment: CDR1 SGHTA and CDR2 FQGNSA. There are 13 residues in the CDR3. The DNA for the CDR3 is TGTGCCAGCAGCCCCCGTCGCACAGATACGCAGTATTTT. This gives the protein CASSPRRTDTQYF.